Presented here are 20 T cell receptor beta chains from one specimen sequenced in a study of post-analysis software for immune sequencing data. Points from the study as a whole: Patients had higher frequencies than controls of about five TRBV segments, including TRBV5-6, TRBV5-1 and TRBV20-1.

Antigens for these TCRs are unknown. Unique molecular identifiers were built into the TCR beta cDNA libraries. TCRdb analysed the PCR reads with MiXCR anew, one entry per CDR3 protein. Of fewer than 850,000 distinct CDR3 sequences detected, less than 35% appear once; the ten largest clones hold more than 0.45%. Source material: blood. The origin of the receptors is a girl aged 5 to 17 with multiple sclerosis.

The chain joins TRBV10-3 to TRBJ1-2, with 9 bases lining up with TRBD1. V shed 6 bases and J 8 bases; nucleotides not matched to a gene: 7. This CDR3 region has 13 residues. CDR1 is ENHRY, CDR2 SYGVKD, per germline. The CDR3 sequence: CAIRVDRGEGYTF. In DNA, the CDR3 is TGTGCCATCAGAGTCGACAGGGGGGAAGGCTACACCTTC.

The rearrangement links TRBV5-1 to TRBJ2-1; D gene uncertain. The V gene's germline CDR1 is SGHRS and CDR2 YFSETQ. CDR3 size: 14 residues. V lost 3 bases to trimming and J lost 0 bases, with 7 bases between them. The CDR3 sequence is CASSWASSYNEQFF. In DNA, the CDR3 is TGCGCCAGCAGCTGGGCCAGCTCCTACAATGAGCAGTTCTTC.

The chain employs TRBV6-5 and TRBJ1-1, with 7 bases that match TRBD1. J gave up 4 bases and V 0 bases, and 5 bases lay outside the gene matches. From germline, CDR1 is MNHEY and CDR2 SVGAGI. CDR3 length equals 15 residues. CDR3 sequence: CASSYSGTEGTEAFF. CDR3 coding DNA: TGTGCCAGCAGTTACTCGGGGACAGAAGGCACTGAAGCTTTCTTT.

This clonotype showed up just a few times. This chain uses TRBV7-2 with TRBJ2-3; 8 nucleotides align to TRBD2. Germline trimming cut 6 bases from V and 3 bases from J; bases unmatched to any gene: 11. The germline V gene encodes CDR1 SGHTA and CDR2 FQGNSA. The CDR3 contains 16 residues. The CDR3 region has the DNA TGTGCCAGCAGTCCACGGTCGGGCGGGAGGACAGATACGCAGTATTTT. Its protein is CASSPRSGGRTDTQYF.

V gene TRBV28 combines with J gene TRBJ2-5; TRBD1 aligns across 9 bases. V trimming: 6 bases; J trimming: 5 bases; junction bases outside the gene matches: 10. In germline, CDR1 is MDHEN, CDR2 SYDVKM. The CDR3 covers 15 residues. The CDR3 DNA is TGTGCCAGCAGCCCCGGGACAGGGATTCGGGAGACCCAGTACTTC. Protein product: CASSPGTGIRETQYF.

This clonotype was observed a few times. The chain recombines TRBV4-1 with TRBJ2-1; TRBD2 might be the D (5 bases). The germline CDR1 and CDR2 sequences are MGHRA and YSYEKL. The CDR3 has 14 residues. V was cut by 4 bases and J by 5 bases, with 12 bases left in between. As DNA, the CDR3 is TGCGCCAGCAGCCGGCAGTTGGGAGACAATGAGCAGTTCTTC. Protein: CASSRQLGDNEQFF.

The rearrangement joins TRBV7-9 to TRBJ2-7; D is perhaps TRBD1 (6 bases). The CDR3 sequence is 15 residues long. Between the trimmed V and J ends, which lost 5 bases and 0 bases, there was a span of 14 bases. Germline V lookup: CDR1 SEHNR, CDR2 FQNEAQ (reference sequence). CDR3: CASSARQASSYEQYF. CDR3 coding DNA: TGTGCCAGCAGCGCGCGACAGGCAAGCTCCTACGAGCAGTACTTC. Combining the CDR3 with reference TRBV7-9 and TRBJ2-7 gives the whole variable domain DTGVSQNPRHKITKRGQNVTFRCDPISEHNRLYWYRQTLGQGPEFLTYFQNEAQLEKSRLLSDRFSAERPKGSFSTLEIQRTEQGDSAMYLCASSARQASSYEQYFGPGTRLTVT.

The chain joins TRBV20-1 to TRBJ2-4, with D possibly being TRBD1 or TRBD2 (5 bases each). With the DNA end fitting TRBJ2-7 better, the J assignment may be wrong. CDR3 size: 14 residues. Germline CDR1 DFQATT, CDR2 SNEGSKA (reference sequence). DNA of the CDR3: TGCAGTGCCCACGGCGAGGGGCAAACCTACGAGCAGTACTTC. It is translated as CSAHGEGQTYEQYF.

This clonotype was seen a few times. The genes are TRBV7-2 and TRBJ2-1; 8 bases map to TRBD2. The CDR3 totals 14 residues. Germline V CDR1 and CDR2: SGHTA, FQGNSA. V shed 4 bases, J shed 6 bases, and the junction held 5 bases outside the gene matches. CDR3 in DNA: TGTGCCAGCAGCTCCCGACTAGCGATCAATGAGCAGTTCTTC. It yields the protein CASSSRLAINEQFF. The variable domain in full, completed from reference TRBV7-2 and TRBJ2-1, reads GAGVSQSPSNKVTEKGKDVELRCDPISGHTALYWYRQSLGQGLEFLIYFQGNSAPDKSGLPSDRFSAERTGGSVSTLTIQRTQQEDSAVYLCASSSRLAINEQFFGPGTRLTVL.

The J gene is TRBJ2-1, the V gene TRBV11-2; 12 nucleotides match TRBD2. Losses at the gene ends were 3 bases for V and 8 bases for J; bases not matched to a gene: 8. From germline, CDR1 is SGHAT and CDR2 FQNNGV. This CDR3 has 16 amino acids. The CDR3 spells CASSLTSGSLIHEQFF. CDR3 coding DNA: TGTGCCAGCAGCTTGACTAGCGGGAGTCTTATCCATGAGCAGTTCTTC.

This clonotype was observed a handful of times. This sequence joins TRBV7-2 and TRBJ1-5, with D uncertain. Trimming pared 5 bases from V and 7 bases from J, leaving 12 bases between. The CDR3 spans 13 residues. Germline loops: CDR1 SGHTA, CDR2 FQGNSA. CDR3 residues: CASSPTFFQPQHF. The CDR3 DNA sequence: TGTGCCAGCAGCCCAACTTTTTTCCAGCCCCAGCATTTT.

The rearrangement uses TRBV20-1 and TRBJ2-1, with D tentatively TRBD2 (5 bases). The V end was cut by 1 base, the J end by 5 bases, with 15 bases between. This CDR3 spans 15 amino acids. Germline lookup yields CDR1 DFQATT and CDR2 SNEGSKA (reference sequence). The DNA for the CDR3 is TGCAGTGCTAGAGTGGCAGGACTCTACGACAATGAGCAGTTCTTC. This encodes CSARVAGLYDNEQFF.

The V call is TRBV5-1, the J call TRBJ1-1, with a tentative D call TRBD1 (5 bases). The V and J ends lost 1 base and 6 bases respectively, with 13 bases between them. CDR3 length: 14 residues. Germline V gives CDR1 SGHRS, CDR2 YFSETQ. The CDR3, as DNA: TGCGCCAGCAGCTTGTGGGGGGATGGGGCTGAAGCTTTCTTT. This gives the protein CASSLWGDGAEAFF.

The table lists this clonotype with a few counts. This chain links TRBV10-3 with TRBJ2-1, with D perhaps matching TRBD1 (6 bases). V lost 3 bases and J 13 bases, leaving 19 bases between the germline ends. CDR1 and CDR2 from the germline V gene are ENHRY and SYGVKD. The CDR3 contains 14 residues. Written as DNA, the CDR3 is TGTGCCATCAGTGAAGTAACAGGGCAGGTGGGTCAGTTCTTC. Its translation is CAISEVTGQVGQFF.

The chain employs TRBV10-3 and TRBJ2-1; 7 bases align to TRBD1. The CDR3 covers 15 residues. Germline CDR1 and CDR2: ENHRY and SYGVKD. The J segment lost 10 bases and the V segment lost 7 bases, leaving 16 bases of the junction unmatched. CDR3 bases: TGTGCCATCACCGAGGGACAGTCGAACTATCGGGAGCAGTTCTTC. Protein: CAITEGQSNYREQFF.

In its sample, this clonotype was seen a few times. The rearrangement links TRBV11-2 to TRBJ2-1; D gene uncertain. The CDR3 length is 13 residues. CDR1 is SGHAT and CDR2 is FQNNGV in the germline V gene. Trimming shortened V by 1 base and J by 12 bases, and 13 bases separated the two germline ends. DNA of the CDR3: TGTGCCAGCAGCTTAGTTCGGTCTCCCGGGCAGTTCTTC. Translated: CASSLVRSPGQFF.

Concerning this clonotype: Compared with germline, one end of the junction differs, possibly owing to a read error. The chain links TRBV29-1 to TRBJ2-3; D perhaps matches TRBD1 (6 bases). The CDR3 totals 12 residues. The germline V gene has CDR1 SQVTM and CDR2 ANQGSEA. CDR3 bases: TGCAGCGGGGACATAGACACAGATGCGCAGTATTTT. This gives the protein CSGDIDTDAQYF.

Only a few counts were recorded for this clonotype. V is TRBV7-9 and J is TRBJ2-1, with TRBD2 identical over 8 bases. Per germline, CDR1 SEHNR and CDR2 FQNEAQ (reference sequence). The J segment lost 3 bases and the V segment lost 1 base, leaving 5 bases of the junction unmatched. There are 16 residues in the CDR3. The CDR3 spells CASSLGRGGLYNEQFF. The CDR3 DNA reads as TGTGCCAGCAGCTTAGGTCGCGGGGGGCTCTACAATGAGCAGTTCTTC.

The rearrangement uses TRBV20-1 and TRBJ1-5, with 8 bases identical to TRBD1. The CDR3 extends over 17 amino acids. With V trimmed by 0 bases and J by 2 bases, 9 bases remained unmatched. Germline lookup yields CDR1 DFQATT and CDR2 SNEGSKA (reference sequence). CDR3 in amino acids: CSAREKDRVYGNQPQHF. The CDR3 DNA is TGCAGTGCTAGAGAAAAGGACAGGGTCTACGGCAATCAGCCCCAGCATTTT.

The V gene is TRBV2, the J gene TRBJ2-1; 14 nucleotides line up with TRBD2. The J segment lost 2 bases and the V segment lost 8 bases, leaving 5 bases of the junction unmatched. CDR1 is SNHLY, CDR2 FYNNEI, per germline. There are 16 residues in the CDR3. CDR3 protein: CASPGGLAGAYNEQFF. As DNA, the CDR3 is TGTGCCAGCCCAGGGGGACTAGCGGGGGCCTACAATGAGCAGTTCTTC. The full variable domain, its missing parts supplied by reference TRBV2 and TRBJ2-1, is EPEVTQTPSHQVTQMGQEVILRCVPISNHLYFYWYRQILGQKVEFLVSFYNNEISEKSEIFDDQFSVERPDGSNFTLKIRSTKLEDSAMYFCASPGGLAGAYNEQFFGPGTRLTVL.